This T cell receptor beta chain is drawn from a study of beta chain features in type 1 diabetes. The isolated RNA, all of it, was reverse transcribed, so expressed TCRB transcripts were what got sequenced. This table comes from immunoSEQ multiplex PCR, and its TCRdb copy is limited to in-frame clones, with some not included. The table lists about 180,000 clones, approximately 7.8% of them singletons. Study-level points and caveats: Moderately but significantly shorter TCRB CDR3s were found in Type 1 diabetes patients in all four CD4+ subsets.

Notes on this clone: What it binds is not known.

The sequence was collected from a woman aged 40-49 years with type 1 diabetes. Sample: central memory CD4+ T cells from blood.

CDR3 DNA sequence: TGTGCCAGCAGCTCCTCGGCGGGGGGGCCAGGAGAGACCCAGTACTTC. Translating it yields CASSSSAGGPGETQYF. The chain links TRBV7-2 to TRBJ2-5, with 9 bases matching TRBD2. The CDR3 consists of 16 residues. V was pared by 4 bases and J by 4 bases, with 10 bases of the junction left unmatched. From germline, CDR1 is SGHTA and CDR2 FQGNSA.